This entry concerns a single T cell receptor beta chain. No antigen is known for it. Per-nucleotide qualities are absent, and no much larger clonotype sits a single base away. Collaborating institutions collected whole blood in K2EDTA tubes following their own protocols. Collaborator samples were shipped for TCRbeta analysis as frozen whole blood, isolated PBMCs, or DNA extracted from either sample type. This specimen comes from a study of blood T cell repertoires in COVID-19 (dated by TCRdb to between 2020 and 2021). For the study in its entirety: Samples covering the acute and convalescent phases of COVID-19 were provided by collaborators in the United States, Italy and Spain. The prospective study material was composed of cDNA or gDNA derived from T cells, B-cell-depleted T cells, or PBMCs. Subjects who had been exposed to COVID-19, were actively infected with it, or had recovered from it provided the deeply sampled blood TCRbeta repertoires that made up the dataset. A freely available public database, intended as a resource for researchers studying the immune response to SARS-CoV-2, is where the repertoires were released. The samples were drawn from the first 160 participants of the ongoing ImmuneRACE study and from 950 to 1,500 subjects provided by 6 global collaborators. Nearly every sample came with metadata listing a de-identified subject ID, COVID-19 status, age in years and sex. Where HLA class I and class II types were available, the types were taken from metadata supplied by the sample provider, not from assay-based typing. On the study overall, not on this receptor specifically: Clinical and demographic metadata were provided uncurated, with the amount varying by source and participant.

At the junction V is shortened by 6 bases and J by 8 bases; bases outside the gene matches: 18. According to the germline V gene, CDR1 reads SGHTS and CDR2 reads YDEGEE. There are 18 amino acids in the CDR3, from cysteine to phenylalanine inclusive. The sequence is cut down to CDR3 DNA, 54 bases in frame from base 1. The immunoSEQ Assay, a bias-controlled multiplex PCR, was used to amplify TCRbeta CDR3 regions from genomic DNA. Turning to the authors' computational methods: The number of nucleated cells in each sample was estimated by amplification of reference gene primers within the assay. Sequence reads were collapsed and filtered to measure the absolute abundance of every unique TCRbeta CDR3 rearrangement. For each sample, productive Simpson clonality was calculated as the square root of Simpson's diversity index over productive rearrangements. In its TCRdb copy, this immuneACCESS table keeps in-frame sequences only and misses some clones. Where compared with another copy, unresolved V genes explain less than half of these, and the others have no known cause. From that table come the V and J calls and clone size; the DNA was used to work out D and trimming. The sample table shows 140,000 to 150,000 clones, and around three quarters are seen once. Clones ranked in the top ten supply approximately 8.6% of the sample.

The V and J genes are TRBV5-8 and TRBJ2-1, with 12 bases in between that match TRBD2. The TCR was taken from a man aged 45-65 years with active or convalescent COVID-19. Material: peripheral blood. Here the CDR3 is given as CASTVRRAASGRAYEQFF. The sequenced DNA: TGTGCCAGCACCGTGAGGAGGGCGGCTAGCGGGAGGGCATATGAGCAGTTCTTC. When the CDR3 is completed using the reference TRBV5-8 and TRBJ2-1 genes on either side, the full variable domain is EAGVTQSPTHLIKTRGQQATLRCSPISGHTSVYWYQQALGLGLQFLLWYDEGEERNRGNFPPRFSGRQFPNYSSELNVNALELEDSALYLCASTVRRAASGRAYEQFFGPGTRLTVL.